The entry that follows covers one T cell receptor beta chain sequence. Sequenced by immunoSEQ multiplex PCR; TCRdb stores in-frame clones only, minus some. Here the sample spans 100,000 to 150,000 clones, roughly nine tenths being singletons. This sample is part of a study of cytomegalovirus exposure and HLA in healthy donors. V shed 3 bases and J shed 4 bases, with 15 bases lying between them. The CDR3 is made up of 15 amino acids. Germline-derived CDR1 and CDR2 are MNHNY and SVGAGI (reference sequence). The TCR sequence derives from a woman in her late teens or twenties in good health and CMV-seronegative. The rearrangement uses TRBV6-6 and TRBJ2-5; possible D gene TRBD2, 6 bases. The specimen was PBMCs. As DNA, the CDR3 is TGTGCCAGCAGTTATCTTTCGGGGGTTGGAGAGACCCAGTACTTC. This translates into CASSYLSGVGETQYF.